Listed below are T cell receptor beta chains from one sample, sequenced in a study of response to subunit inactivated influenza vaccine. Each CDR3 protein is one row after TCRdb ran MiXCR on the RT-PCR reads. The table records roughly 160,000 distinct CDR3 sequences, about 10% of them present only once. The sample in question was CD8+ T cells sorted from PBMCs, obtained about 24 months after vaccination. The receptors originated from a man between 50 and 75 years old who received an inactivated influenza vaccine. The CDR3 runs from the conserved cysteine through the conserved F or W. Fields, in order: V gene, D gene, J gene, clone size, CDR3 DNA, CDR3 protein. A D gene is named only where the DNA matches it firmly. Where a row states a size, it is once, few, many or the class of an expanded clone; other rows omit it.

v_gene: TRBV11-2
d_gene: NA
j_gene: TRBJ2-7
abundance: many
CDR3nt: TGTGCCAGCATCTCTACAAGGGACCAACAAACGTCCTACGAGCAGTACTTC
CDR3aa: CASISTRDQQTSYEQYF

v_gene: TRBV30
d_gene: NA
j_gene: TRBJ2-7
abundance: NA
CDR3nt: TGTGCCTGGAGTGTAACGGGACTGGAGGAGCAGTACTTC
CDR3aa: CAWSVTGLEEQYF

v_gene: TRBV12-3/TRBV12-4
d_gene: NA
j_gene: TRBJ1-1
abundance: many
CDR3nt: TGTGCCAGCAGTTTCGGACAGAACACTGAAGCTTTCTTT
CDR3aa: CASSFGQNTEAFF

v_gene: TRBV4-3
d_gene: NA
j_gene: TRBJ2-1
abundance: few
CDR3nt: TGCGCCAGCAGCCGACAGGTATATGGCAATGAGCAGTTCTTC
CDR3aa: CASSRQVYGNEQFF

v_gene: TRBV10-2
d_gene: NA
j_gene: TRBJ2-3
abundance: many
CDR3nt: TGCGCCAGCAGTGAGCTGGGGCAGTACTTGACAGATACGCAGTATTTT
CDR3aa: CASSELGQYLTDTQYF

v_gene: TRBV24-1
d_gene: NA
j_gene: TRBJ2-1
abundance: NA
CDR3nt: TGTGCCACCAGTGATTTGGGGGACCCCGGGGATGAGCAGTTCTTC
CDR3aa: CATSDLGDPGDEQFF

v_gene: TRBV11-2
d_gene: NA
j_gene: TRBJ2-5
abundance: many
CDR3nt: TGTGCCAGCAGCTTAGTTAGGGCAGACCAAGAGACCCAGTACTTC
CDR3aa: CASSLVRADQETQYF

v_gene: TRBV28
d_gene: NA
j_gene: TRBJ1-4
abundance: NA
CDR3nt: TGTGCCACCCAGGACCGGACTAATGAAAAACTGTTTTTT
CDR3aa: CATQDRTNEKLFF

v_gene: TRBV7-9
d_gene: TRBD1
j_gene: TRBJ2-5
abundance: few
CDR3nt: TGTGCCAGCAGCTTACCTACTTGGAGACAGGGAACGGAGACCCAGTACTTC
CDR3aa: CASSLPTWRQGTETQYF

v_gene: TRBV12-3/TRBV12-4
d_gene: TRBD1
j_gene: TRBJ2-5
abundance: few
CDR3nt: TGTGCCAGCAGTACCTGGACAGGGGGTACCCCCCAAGAGACCCAGTACTTC
CDR3aa: CASSTWTGGTPQETQYF

v_gene: TRBV2
d_gene: TRBD2
j_gene: TRBJ2-3
abundance: few
CDR3nt: TGTGCCAGCAGTGAAAGGACTAGCGGGAGCACAGATACGCAGTATTTT
CDR3aa: CASSERTSGSTDTQYF

v_gene: TRBV9
d_gene: TRBD1
j_gene: TRBJ1-1
abundance: few
CDR3nt: TGTGCCAGCAGCGGATACAGGGGCATGAACACTGAAGCTTTCTTT
CDR3aa: CASSGYRGMNTEAFF

v_gene: TRBV28
d_gene: NA
j_gene: TRBJ2-1
abundance: NA
CDR3nt: TGTGCCAGCAGTAAGGGTTACAATGAGCAGTTCTTC
CDR3aa: CASSKGYNEQFF

v_gene: TRBV4-1
d_gene: TRBD1
j_gene: TRBJ2-7
abundance: few
CDR3nt: TGCGCCAGCAGCCAAGCGTCCCCGGACAGGGGCTACGAGCAGTACTTC
CDR3aa: CASSQASPDRGYEQYF

v_gene: TRBV7-2
d_gene: TRBD2
j_gene: TRBJ2-7
abundance: NA
CDR3nt: TGTGCCAGCAGCTTAGGGGCTGGGGTAGCGGGAGATCACGAGCAGTACTTC
CDR3aa: CASSLGAGVAGDHEQYF

v_gene: TRBV6-5
d_gene: NA
j_gene: TRBJ2-7
abundance: many
CDR3nt: TGTGCCAGCAGTTACTTACAGGGCTCCCCCTACGAGCAGTACTTC
CDR3aa: CASSYLQGSPYEQYF

v_gene: TRBV10-2
d_gene: NA
j_gene: TRBJ2-3
abundance: NA
CDR3nt: TGCGCCAGCAGTGCTTCCTTCACAGATACGCAGTATTTT
CDR3aa: CASSASFTDTQYF

v_gene: TRBV9
d_gene: TRBD2
j_gene: TRBJ2-2
abundance: NA
CDR3nt: TGTGCCAGCAGCGTAGACGGGAGGCCGAACACCGGGGAGCTGTTTTTT
CDR3aa: CASSVDGRPNTGELFF

v_gene: TRBV12-3/TRBV12-4
d_gene: NA
j_gene: TRBJ1-5
abundance: few
CDR3nt: TGTGCCAGCAGTGTGGGAAGGGGTCAGCCCCAGCATTTT
CDR3aa: CASSVGRGQPQHF

v_gene: TRBV2
d_gene: NA
j_gene: TRBJ2-7
abundance: NA
CDR3nt: TGTGCCAGCAGGAAAGAACCGGGACCTTTATACGAGCAGTACTTC
CDR3aa: CASRKEPGPLYEQYF

v_gene: TRBV4-3
d_gene: NA
j_gene: TRBJ1-1
abundance: many
CDR3nt: TGCGCCAGCAGCCAAGGGGCAGGAGAATTCGCCACTGAAGCTTTCTTT
CDR3aa: CASSQGAGEFATEAFF

v_gene: TRBV28
d_gene: NA
j_gene: TRBJ2-7
abundance: few
CDR3nt: TGTGCCAGCAGTCCTCGACGTGGGAACCCCTACGAGCAGTACTTC
CDR3aa: CASSPRRGNPYEQYF

v_gene: TRBV12-3/TRBV12-4
d_gene: TRBD1
j_gene: TRBJ2-1
abundance: many
CDR3nt: TGTGCCAGCAGTCCCGGGACAGGAGGACGGTTCTTC
CDR3aa: CASSPGTGGRFF

v_gene: TRBV7-2
d_gene: TRBD1
j_gene: TRBJ1-5
abundance: many
CDR3nt: TGTGCCAGCAGCCCCCCCGGTACAGGGGCCTTCAATCAGCCCCAGCATTTT
CDR3aa: CASSPPGTGAFNQPQHF

v_gene: TRBV6-4
d_gene: NA
j_gene: TRBJ2-1
abundance: NA
CDR3nt: TGTGCCAGCACTACCCGGGATGAGCAGTTCTTC
CDR3aa: CASTTRDEQFF

v_gene: TRBV7-9
d_gene: NA
j_gene: TRBJ1-1
abundance: few
CDR3nt: TGTGCCAGCAGCCCAGAGGGAACTGAAGCTTTCTTT
CDR3aa: CASSPEGTEAFF

v_gene: TRBV29-1
d_gene: NA
j_gene: TRBJ2-1
abundance: medium-sized
CDR3nt: TGCAGCGTTGTGGCCTACAATGAGCAGTTCTTC
CDR3aa: CSVVAYNEQFF

v_gene: TRBV4-3
d_gene: NA
j_gene: TRBJ2-7
abundance: NA
CDR3nt: TGCGCCAGCAGCCAGACGATGAGCCCTATCGAGCAGTACTTC
CDR3aa: CASSQTMSPIEQYF

v_gene: TRBV9
d_gene: NA
j_gene: TRBJ2-1
abundance: many
CDR3nt: TGTGCCAGCAGCGTAGACGAACAAAAGCAGTTCTTC
CDR3aa: CASSVDEQKQFF

v_gene: TRBV12-3/TRBV12-4
d_gene: NA
j_gene: TRBJ2-5
abundance: NA
CDR3nt: TGTGCCAGCGGTGAAAGCCAAGAGACCCAGTACTTC
CDR3aa: CASGESQETQYF

v_gene: TRBV9
d_gene: NA
j_gene: TRBJ2-3
abundance: NA
CDR3nt: TGTGCCAGCAGCGTGAGGGGCTCCGGAGATACGCAGTATTTT
CDR3aa: CASSVRGSGDTQYF

v_gene: TRBV9
d_gene: TRBD2
j_gene: TRBJ2-3
abundance: many
CDR3nt: TGTGCCAGCACCCCTAGCGGGAGGATGGATACGCAGTATTTT
CDR3aa: CASTPSGRMDTQYF

v_gene: TRBV6-5
d_gene: NA
j_gene: TRBJ1-1
abundance: many
CDR3nt: TGTGCCAGCAGTTTTTTAGGGGGAGGGACTGAAGCTTTCTTT
CDR3aa: CASSFLGGGTEAFF